This T cell receptor (beta chain) was found in a study of T-cell memory formation after mild COVID-19. The V and J ends lost 0 bases and 3 bases respectively, with 11 bases between them. The length of the CDR3 is 14 residues. In germline, CDR1 is DFQATT, CDR2 SNEGSKA (reference sequence). Study-level findings and limits: Whether day 37 second-wave clones are SARS-CoV-2-specific was not confirmed.

A few counts support this clonotype. Its antigen is unidentified. One entry per CDR3 protein results from TCRdb running MiXCR on the 5' RACE reads. The sample comprises around 390,000 distinct CDR3 sequences, 16% of which are singletons, and 20% to 25% rests with the top ten. Sequencing was done on a sample of PBMCs or a T cell subset sorted from them (not recorded which). The chain couples TRBV20-1 to TRBJ1-2; no reliable D call. This clonotype originated in a man younger than 30 who had mild COVID-19 (a few samples of this study predate the infection). Cell type and time point are not known. Here the CDR3 reads CSARDRAHDYGYTF. The CDR3 coding sequence is TGCAGTGCTAGAGATCGGGCCCATGACTATGGCTACACCTTC.